The clone carrying this TCR beta chain was seen at least ten times. Its antigen is unidentified. CDR1 and CDR2 from the germline V gene are SNHLY and FYNNEI. The CDR3 has 13 residues. Trimming removed 4 bases from V and 5 bases from J, with 11 bases in between. The entry originates in a study of regulatory T cells in long-lasting Graves disease. Study at large: Persistence in Graves' disease required over 5 years of antithyroid drugs plus positive TSH receptor antibodies.

Findings and limits, study-wide: No thyroid tissue was studied; the work used peripheral blood only.

Time point indicated: persistent/refractory GD, antithyroid drugs over 5 years with positive TRAb. TCR sequences were obtained from RNA taken from PBMCs. In each case, Graves' disease was diagnosed per American Thyroid Association guidelines. With iRepertoire HTBI primers and Arm-PCR of CDR3 regions, TCR beta libraries were built. TCRdb reanalysed the multiplex PCR reads using MiXCR and keeps one entry per CDR3 protein. Of about 430,000 distinct CDR3 sequences listed, under 25% are singletons. The TCR was taken from a female donor with Graves disease. The sequences come from peripheral blood mononuclear cells (PBMCs), collected when the disease was refractory, from a patient treated with antithyroid drugs. The rearrangement links TRBV2 to TRBJ1-2; D not resolved. Written as DNA, the CDR3 is TGTGCCAGCAGTGGATCTGGGTGGTATGGCTACACCTTC. Residues: CASSGSGWYGYTF. Variable domain in full (rest from reference TRBV2 and TRBJ1-2): EPEVTQTPSHQVTQMGQEVILRCVPISNHLYFYWYRQILGQKVEFLVSFYNNEISEKSEIFDDQFSVERPDGSNFTLKIRSTKLEDSAMYFCASSGSGWYGYTFGSGTRLTVV.